This TCR beta chain appears in the sequencing data of a study of T cells in women clearing cervical HPV infection. On this clone: Antigen: not known.

Regarding the study as a whole: CIN3+ cases had significantly higher TCR repertoire richness than controls, but evenness did not differ.

Assay used: immunoSEQ multiplex PCR; TCRdb lists only in-frame clones, some missing. The table lists roughly 48,000 clones. The sequenced material came from blood buffy coat. This receptor was taken from a woman between 18 and 70 years old with a cervical HPV16 infection that either progressed to CIN3+ or cleared (not recorded which).

Incomplete CDR3 DNA: TGTGCCAGCAGTGAAGATGCCTGGCAGGGGACAGAGACC. Encoded protein: CASSEDAWQGTET. The full CDR3 protein reads CASSEDAWQGTETQYF. V is TRBV2 and J is TRBJ2-5, with a tentative D call TRBD1 (6 bases). The read comes to an end 3 residues before the CDR3 does, leaving the germline J gene to fill in the end. The V gene lost 1 base and the J gene lost 4 bases, with 16 bases spanning the gap. CDR3 length: 16 residues. Germline V gene lookup returns CDR1 SNHLY and CDR2 FYNNEI.